A single sample gave rise to the 18 T cell receptor beta chains below, sequenced in a study of memory CD4+ T cells and cytomegalovirus serostatus. The sort gate was single viable CD3+CD4+CD8-CD45RO+ cells for memory CD4+ T cells. The method was immunoSEQ multiplex PCR; TCRdb's version includes in-frame clones alone and lacks a portion of them. The table includes 40,000 to 55,000 clones, around 83% detected once. The sequenced material came from memory CD4+ T cells from blood. These receptors were taken from an adult in good health and CMV-seropositive.

The rearrangement joins TRBV7-2 to TRBJ2-4, with D possibly being TRBD1 or TRBD2 (5 bases each). Germline CDR1 reads SGHTA; CDR2 reads FQGNSA. The V and J ends lost 3 bases and 3 bases respectively, with 15 bases between them. The CDR3 extends over 16 amino acids. CDR3: CASSFLQGEDKNIQYF. The CDR3, as DNA: TGTGCCAGCAGCTTTCTTCAGGGAGAGGACAAAAACATTCAGTACTTC.

This clone was recorded a few times. The rearrangement joins TRBV10-1 to TRBJ1-1, with D perhaps matching TRBD1 (5 bases). This CDR3 contains 14 residues. The V end lost 7 bases, the J end lost 4 bases, and 16 bases lay between the germline ends. The V gene's germline CDR1 is WNHNN and CDR2 SYGVQD (reference sequence). As DNA, the CDR3 is TGCGCCAGCAAGACTCTTCTAAGGGGCACTGAAGCTTTCTTT. It codes for CASKTLLRGTEAFF.

V is TRBV7-7 and J is TRBJ2-5, with 7 bases that match TRBD1. Germline CDR1 and CDR2: SSHAT and FNYEAQ (reference sequence). After removal of 6 bases from V and 3 bases from J, the junction contained 4 bases not matched to a gene. The length of the CDR3 is 13 residues. The CDR3, as DNA: TGTGCCAGCAGTCGGGACAGTAAAGAGACCCAGTACTTC. Amino acids: CASSRDSKETQYF.

V and J are TRBV14 and TRBJ2-7; D is undetermined. Trimming took 0 bases from V and 7 from J, leaving 10 bases between them. Germline CDR1 and CDR2: SGHDN and FVKESK. The length of the CDR3 is 13 residues. The CDR3 DNA sequence: TGTGCCAGCAGCCAAGACCCCGTCTGGGAGCAGTACTTC. This sequence encodes CASSQDPVWEQYF.

This chain joins TRBV7-3 and TRBJ2-1; 7 nucleotides align to TRBD2. The germline V gene has CDR1 SGHTA and CDR2 FQGTGA. The trim removed 5 bases at V and 5 bases at J, leaving 6 bases unmatched. The CDR3 totals 14 residues. The CDR3 DNA follows: TGTGCCAGCAGCGCGGGACTAAGGGACAATGAGCAGTTCTTC. Translated: CASSAGLRDNEQFF.

The J gene is TRBJ1-1, the V gene TRBV28; TRBD1 matches at 12 bases. CDR1 is MDHEN and CDR2 is SYDVKM in the germline V gene. This CDR3 comprises 16 residues. V lost 6 bases and J lost 7; bases outside the gene matches: 12. CDR3 loop: CASRLSGGTGGGEAFF. Written as DNA, the CDR3 is TGTGCCAGCAGACTCTCTGGGGGGACAGGGGGCGGTGAAGCTTTCTTT.

The chain uses TRBV28 and TRBJ2-7; D unresolved. V was trimmed by 5 bases and J by 1 base, leaving 15 bases between them. CDR1 and CDR2 (germline): MDHEN, SYDVKM. The CDR3 extends over 15 amino acids. The CDR3 sequence is CASSQALGWSYEQYF. CDR3 sequence (DNA): TGTGCCAGCAGTCAAGCGCTAGGGTGGTCCTACGAGCAGTACTTC. Full variable domain (rest looked up from reference TRBV28 and TRBJ2-7): DVKVTQSSRYLVKRTGEKVFLECVQDMDHENMFWYRQDPGLGLRLIYFSYDVKMKEKGDIPEGYSVSREKKERFSLILESASTNQTSMYLCASSQALGWSYEQYFGPGTRLTVT.

In nucleotides, the CDR3 is TGTGCCAGCAGGAGAACACAGGGGGGCACCGGGGAGCTGTTTTTT. Its protein product is CASRRTQGGTGELFF. V is TRBV6-5 and J is TRBJ2-2; 8 bases align to TRBD1. The V and J ends lost 6 bases and 4 bases, in that order; junction bases with no gene match: 7. The CDR3 runs 15 residues. Germline loops: CDR1 MNHEY, CDR2 SVGAGI.

The chain links TRBV19 to TRBJ1-4, with TRBD1 matching 9 bases. The CDR3 runs 16 residues. The trim removed 5 bases at V and 2 bases at J, leaving 6 bases unmatched. The germline V gene encodes CDR1 LNHDA and CDR2 SQIVND (reference sequence). Here the CDR3 DNA reads TGTGCCAGTAGTTTACAGGGGGCTAGCACTAATGAAAAACTGTTTTTT. It translates to CASSLQGASTNEKLFF.

There are a few counts of this clone. Here the CDR3 reads CASSPRRDTEAFF. In DNA form, the CDR3 reads TGTGCCAGCAGTCCTCGGCGGGACACTGAAGCTTTCTTT. The J gene is TRBJ1-1, the V gene TRBV28; no clear D. CDR3 length: 13 residues. Germline CDR1 and CDR2: MDHEN and SYDVKM. The V and J ends lost 5 bases and 3 bases respectively, with 10 bases between them.

Concerning this clone itself: The junction does not match germline at one end; this may be a read error. This rearrangement joins TRBV15 to TRBJ1-4; 7 bases are a match to TRBD1. This CDR3 region has 14 residues. The germline gives CDR1 LNHNV, CDR2 YYDKDF (reference sequence). The DNA for the CDR3 is TGTGCCACCAGCACCCACACCACAGGGGCCCAAAAGGCCTTT. Translation: CATSTHTTGAQKAF.

The V call is TRBV30, the J call TRBJ1-1; D not resolved. V was clipped by 2 bases and J by 0 bases, with 10 bases between them. CDR1 GTSNPN and CDR2 SVGIG come from the germline V gene (reference sequence). CDR3 length equals 14 residues. CDR3: CAWSYPSVNTEAFF. For the CDR3, the DNA is TGTGCCTGGAGTTACCCCTCAGTGAACACTGAAGCTTTCTTT. Together with reference TRBV30 and TRBJ1-1, the CDR3 gives the full variable domain: SQTIHQWPATLVQPVGSPLSLECTVEGTSNPNLYWYRQAAGRGLQLLFYSVGIGQISSEVPQNLSASRPQDRQFILSSKKLLLSDSGFYLCAWSYPSVNTEAFFGQGTRLTVV.

The CDR3 protein is CASSYGTGGRSPLHF. CDR3 in DNA: TGTGCCAGCAGTTACGGGACAGGGGGCCGTTCACCCCTCCACTTT. The rearrangement uses TRBV6-5 and TRBJ1-6; 12 bases line up with TRBD1. Germline V CDR1 and CDR2: MNHEY, SVGAGI. CDR3 length equals 15 residues. The J segment lost 9 bases and the V segment lost 2 bases, leaving 2 bases of the junction unmatched.

This sequence joins TRBV29-1 and TRBJ1-1; weak D call: TRBD1 (5 bases). CDR3 length equals 16 residues. Between the trimmed V and J ends, which lost 8 bases and 3 bases, there was a span of 25 bases. CDR1 is SQVTM, CDR2 ANQGSEA, per germline. The CDR3 loop is CSSLREGSPRHTEAFF. Here the CDR3 DNA reads TGCAGCTCCCTCCGAGAGGGGTCCCCTCGGCACACTGAAGCTTTCTTT.

CDR3: CASMTQGFNYGYTF. CDR3 in DNA: TGTGCCAGCATGACCCAGGGGTTCAACTATGGCTACACCTTC. The chain recombines TRBV28 with TRBJ1-2; D perhaps matches TRBD1 (6 bases). CDR3 size: 14 residues. The germline V gene encodes CDR1 MDHEN and CDR2 SYDVKM. The ends were cut back, 7 bases at V and 2 bases at J, with 14 bases in the middle.

This chain uses TRBV10-3 with TRBJ2-5; 13 bases match TRBD2. The ends lost 3 bases at V and 4 bases at J; junction bases unmatched: 8. The CDR3 covers 17 residues. CDR1 and CDR2 (germline): ENHRY, SYGVKD. CDR3 nucleotide sequence: TGTGCCATCAGTGACGGACTAGCGGGAGTGCGGGGAGAGACCCAGTACTTC. Its translation is CAISDGLAGVRGETQYF.

The genes are TRBV7-2 and TRBJ2-1; D is unclear. V gave up 2 bases and J gave up 9 bases, with 11 bases separating them. From germline, CDR1 is SGHTA and CDR2 FQGNSA. The CDR3 is made up of 13 amino acids. CDR3 DNA sequence: TGTGCCAGCAGCTTACAACCGGGCGGTGAGCAGTTCTTC. It yields the protein CASSLQPGGEQFF. Filled out from reference TRBV7-2 and TRBJ2-1, the complete variable domain reads GAGVSQSPSNKVTEKGKDVELRCDPISGHTALYWYRQSLGQGLEFLIYFQGNSAPDKSGLPSDRFSAERTGGSVSTLTIQRTQQEDSAVYLCASSLQPGGEQFFGPGTRLTVL.

This chain uses TRBV6-6 with TRBJ1-2; 7 nucleotides line up with TRBD1. The V gene end was trimmed by 1 base and the J gene end by 5 bases; junction bases not matched to a gene: 4. From germline, CDR1 is MNHNY and CDR2 SVGAGI (reference sequence). The CDR3 contains 14 residues. As DNA, the CDR3 is TGTGCCAGCAGTTACTACAGGGGATTGTATGGCTACACCTTC. The encoded protein is CASSYYRGLYGYTF.